This T cell receptor beta chain was sequenced during a study of blood T cell repertoires in COVID-19. Study-wide context: Acute-phase and convalescent COVID-19 samples originated in the United States, Italy and Spain.

TCRdb's copy holds only in-frame clones and misses some; the assay was immunoSEQ multiplex PCR. This sample has about 80,000 clones, with under 80% found just once. Ten or more counts support this clone. Germline values: CDR1 SGDLS, CDR2 YYNGEE. V dropped 3 bases and J dropped 3 bases, with 27 bases sitting between them. CDR3 length equals 19 residues. The receptor's source is a human donor in a cohort sampled during active COVID-19. The gene calls are TRBV9 and TRBJ1-2; no clear D. The material sequenced was peripheral blood. The CDR3 coding sequence is TGTGCCAGCAGCGCAGATGACGGTTGGGCGACGTGGTCTGACTATGGCTACACCTTC. It codes for CASSADDGWATWSDYGYTF.